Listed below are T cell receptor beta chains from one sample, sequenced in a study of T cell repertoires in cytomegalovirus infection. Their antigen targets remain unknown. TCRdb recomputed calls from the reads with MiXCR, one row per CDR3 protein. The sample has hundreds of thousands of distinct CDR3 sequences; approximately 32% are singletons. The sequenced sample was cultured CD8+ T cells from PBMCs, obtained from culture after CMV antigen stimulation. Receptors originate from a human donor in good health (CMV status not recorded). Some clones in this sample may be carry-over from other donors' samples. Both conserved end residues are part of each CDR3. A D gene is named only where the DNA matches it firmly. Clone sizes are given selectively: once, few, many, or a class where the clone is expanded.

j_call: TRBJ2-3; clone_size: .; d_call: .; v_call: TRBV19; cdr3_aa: CASTERARLTDTQYF; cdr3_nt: TGTGCCAGTACCGAGAGAGCCAGGCTCACAGATACGCAGTATTTT
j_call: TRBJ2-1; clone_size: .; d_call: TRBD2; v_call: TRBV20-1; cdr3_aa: CSAREAGGWNEQFF; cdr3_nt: TGCAGTGCTAGAGAAGCGGGGGGGTGGAATGAGCAGTTCTTC
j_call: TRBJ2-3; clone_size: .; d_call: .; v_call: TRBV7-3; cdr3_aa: CASSLTGSITDTQYF; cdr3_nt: TGTGCCAGCAGCTTAACGGGGAGTATCACAGATACGCAGTATTTT
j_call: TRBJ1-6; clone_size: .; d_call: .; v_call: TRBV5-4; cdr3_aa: CASRKERGDYNSPLHF; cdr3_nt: TGTGCCAGCAGAAAGGAACGAGGGGACTATAATTCACCCCTCCACTTT
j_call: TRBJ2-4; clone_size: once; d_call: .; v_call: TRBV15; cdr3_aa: CATSRDPPTEGAKNIQYF; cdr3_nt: TGTGCCACCAGCAGAGATCCCCCAACGGAAGGAGCCAAAAACATTCAGTACTTC
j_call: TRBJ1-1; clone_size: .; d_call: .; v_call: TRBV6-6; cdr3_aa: CASSFSQTVFIGLNTEAFF; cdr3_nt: TGTGCCAGCAGCTTCTCTCAAACTGTCTTCATCGGATTGAACACTGAAGCTTTCTTT
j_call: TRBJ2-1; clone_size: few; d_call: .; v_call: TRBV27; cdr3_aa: CASSLSFGRHSYNEQFF; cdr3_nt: TGTGCCAGCAGTTTATCGTTCGGCAGACACTCCTACAATGAGCAGTTCTTC
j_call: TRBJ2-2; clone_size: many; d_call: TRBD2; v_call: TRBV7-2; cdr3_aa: CASSLSPGLAGEHTGELFF; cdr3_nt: TGTGCCAGCAGCCTTTCGCCGGGACTAGCGGGGGAACACACCGGGGAGCTGTTTTTT
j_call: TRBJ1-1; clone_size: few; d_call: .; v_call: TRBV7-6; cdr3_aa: CASTIGWDIDTEAFF; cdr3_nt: TGTGCCAGCACCATTGGGTGGGACATCGACACTGAAGCTTTCTTT
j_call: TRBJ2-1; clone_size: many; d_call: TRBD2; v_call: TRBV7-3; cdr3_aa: CASSLDGTSGTEQFF; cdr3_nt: TGTGCCAGCAGCTTAGATGGGACTAGCGGGACTGAGCAGTTCTTC
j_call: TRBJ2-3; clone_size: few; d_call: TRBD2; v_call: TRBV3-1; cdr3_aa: CASSQDLSGGPDTQYF; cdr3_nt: TGTGCCAGCAGCCAAGACCTTAGCGGGGGACCAGATACGCAGTATTTT
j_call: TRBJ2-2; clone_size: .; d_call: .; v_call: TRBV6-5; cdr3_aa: CASSYHGQNGGELFF; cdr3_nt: TGTGCCAGCAGTTACCACGGACAGAATGGCGGGGAGCTGTTTTTT
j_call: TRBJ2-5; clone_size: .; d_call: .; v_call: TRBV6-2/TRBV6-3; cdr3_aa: CASSLDPRKETQYF; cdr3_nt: TGTGCCAGCAGTTTAGACCCCCGGAAAGAGACCCAGTACTTC
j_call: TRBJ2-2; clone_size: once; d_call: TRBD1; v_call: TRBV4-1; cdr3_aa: CASSHLGTGNTGELFF; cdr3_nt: TGCGCCAGCAGCCATCTGGGGACAGGGAACACCGGGGAGCTGTTTTTT
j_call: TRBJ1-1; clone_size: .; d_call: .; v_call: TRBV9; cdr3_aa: CASSAYMEGNTEAFF; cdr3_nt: TGTGCCAGCAGCGCCTACATGGAGGGGAACACTGAAGCTTTCTTT
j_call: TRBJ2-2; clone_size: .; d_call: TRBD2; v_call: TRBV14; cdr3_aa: CASSQDILAVNTGELFF; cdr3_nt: TGTGCCAGCAGCCAAGATATACTAGCGGTAAACACCGGGGAGCTGTTTTTT
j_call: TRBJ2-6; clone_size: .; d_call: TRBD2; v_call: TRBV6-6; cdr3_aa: CASSYSSGTGANVLTF; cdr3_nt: TGTGCCAGCAGTTACTCGAGCGGGACTGGGGCCAACGTCCTGACTTTC
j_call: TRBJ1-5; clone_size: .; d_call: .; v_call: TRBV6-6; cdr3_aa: CASSKTAALGQPQHF; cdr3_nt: TGTGCCAGCAGTAAGACTGCGGCCTTAGGTCAGCCCCAGCATTTT
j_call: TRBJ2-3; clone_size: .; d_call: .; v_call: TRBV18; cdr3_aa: CASSQRQPRDTQYF; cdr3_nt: TGTGCCAGCTCACAAAGACAGCCGAGGGATACGCAGTATTTT
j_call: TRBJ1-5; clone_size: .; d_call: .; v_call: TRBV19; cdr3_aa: CASSIGEPQHF; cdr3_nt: TGTGCCAGTAGTATCGGGGAGCCCCAGCATTTT
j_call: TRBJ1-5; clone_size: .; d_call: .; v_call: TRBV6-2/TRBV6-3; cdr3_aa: CASSYSPGAQPQHF; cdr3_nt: TGTGCCAGCAGTTATTCGCCTGGGGCTCAGCCCCAGCATTTT
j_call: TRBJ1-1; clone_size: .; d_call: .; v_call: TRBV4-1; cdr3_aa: CASRPQTNTEAFF; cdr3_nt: TGCGCCAGCAGGCCCCAAACGAACACTGAAGCTTTCTTT
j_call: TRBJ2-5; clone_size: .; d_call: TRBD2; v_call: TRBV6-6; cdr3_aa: CASSYYPSGGGRETQYF; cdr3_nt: TGTGCCAGCAGTTACTACCCTAGCGGGGGGGGAAGGGAGACCCAGTACTTC
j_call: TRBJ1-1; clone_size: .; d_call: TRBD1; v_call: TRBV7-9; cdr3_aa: CASSLSGTGLNTEAFF; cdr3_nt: TGTGCCAGCAGCTTATCAGGGACAGGGCTGAACACTGAAGCTTTCTTT
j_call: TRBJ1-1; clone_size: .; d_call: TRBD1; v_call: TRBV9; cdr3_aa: CASSVQGADAFF; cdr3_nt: TGTGCCAGCAGCGTACAGGGGGCAGACGCTTTCTTT
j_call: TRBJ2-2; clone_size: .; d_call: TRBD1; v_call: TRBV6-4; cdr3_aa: CASLDRGPNTGELFF; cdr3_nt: TGTGCCAGCCTCGACAGGGGTCCGAACACCGGGGAGCTGTTTTTT
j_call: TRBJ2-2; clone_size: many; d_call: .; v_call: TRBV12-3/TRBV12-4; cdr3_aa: CASSLAGSGELFF; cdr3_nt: TGTGCCAGCAGCTTAGCAGGGTCCGGGGAGCTGTTTTTT
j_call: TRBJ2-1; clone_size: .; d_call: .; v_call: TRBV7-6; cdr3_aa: CASSSGVAGGAYNEQYF; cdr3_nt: .
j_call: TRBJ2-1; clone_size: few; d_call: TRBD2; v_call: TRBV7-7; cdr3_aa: CASSYRAGSSYNEQFF; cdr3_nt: TGTGCTAGCAGTTACAGAGCGGGGAGCTCCTACAATGAGCAGTTCTTC
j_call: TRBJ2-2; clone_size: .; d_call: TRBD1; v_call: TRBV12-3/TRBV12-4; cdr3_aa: CASSLAGQGFGELFF; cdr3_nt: TGTGCCAGCAGTTTAGCCGGACAGGGTTTCGGGGAGCTGTTTTTT
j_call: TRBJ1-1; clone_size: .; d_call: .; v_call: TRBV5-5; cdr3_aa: CASSSLEGQTNTEAFF; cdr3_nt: TGTGCCAGCAGCTCGCTTGAAGGACAGACGAACACTGAAGCTTTCTTT
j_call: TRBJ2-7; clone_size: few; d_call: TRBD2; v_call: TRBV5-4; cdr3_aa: CASSLTLAGGSEQYF; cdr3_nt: TGTGCCAGCAGCTTGACCTTAGCGGGGGGATCCGAGCAGTACTTC
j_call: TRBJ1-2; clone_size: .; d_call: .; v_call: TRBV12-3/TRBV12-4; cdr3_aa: CASSLGNGYGYTF; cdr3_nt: TGTGCCAGCAGTTTGGGGAACGGGTATGGCTACACCTTC
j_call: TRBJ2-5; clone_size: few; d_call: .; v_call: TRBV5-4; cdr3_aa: CASSLRREVETQYF; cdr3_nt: TGTGCCAGCAGCTTGCGCAGGGAGGTGGAGACCCAGTACTTC
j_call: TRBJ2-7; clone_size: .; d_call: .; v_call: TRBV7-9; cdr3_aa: CASSETPYEQYF; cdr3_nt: TGTGCCAGCAGTGAAACTCCCTACGAGCAGTACTTC
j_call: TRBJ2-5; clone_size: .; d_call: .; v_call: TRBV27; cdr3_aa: CASSPGVVETQYF; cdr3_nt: TGTGCCAGCAGCCCCGGGGTAGTGGAGACCCAGTACTTC
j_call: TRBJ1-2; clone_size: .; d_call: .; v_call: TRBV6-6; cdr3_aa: CASSDPSDRTNYGYTF; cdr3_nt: TGTGCCAGCAGTGATCCGAGTGACAGAACTAACTATGGCTACACCTTC
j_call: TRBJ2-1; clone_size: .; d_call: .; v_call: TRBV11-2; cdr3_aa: CASSPLRGQSSYNEQFF; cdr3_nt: TGTGCCAGCAGCCCACTTCGGGGTCAGAGCTCCTACAATGAGCAGTTCTTC
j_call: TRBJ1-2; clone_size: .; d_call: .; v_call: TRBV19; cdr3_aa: CASRGDTPTSYGYTF; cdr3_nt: TGTGCCAGTCGAGGGGACACTCCTACCAGCTACGGCTACACCTTC
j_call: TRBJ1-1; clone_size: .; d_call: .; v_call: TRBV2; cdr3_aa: CASSDEGGIGPTEAFF; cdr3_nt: TGTGCCAGCAGTGACGAGGGGGGGATTGGTCCCACTGAAGCTTTCTTT
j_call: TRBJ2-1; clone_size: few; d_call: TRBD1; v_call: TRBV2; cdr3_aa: CASSDTGQGHYEQFF; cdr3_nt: TGTGCCAGCAGTGATACGGGACAGGGGCATTATGAGCAGTTCTTC
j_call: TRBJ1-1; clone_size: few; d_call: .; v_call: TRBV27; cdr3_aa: CASSFVVNTEAFF; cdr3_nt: TGTGCCAGCAGTTTTGTGGTGAACACTGAAGCTTTCTTT
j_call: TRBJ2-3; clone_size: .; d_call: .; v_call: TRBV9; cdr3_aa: CASSVSSQSTDTQYF; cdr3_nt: TGTGCCAGCAGCGTTTCGAGCCAGTCGACAGATACGCAGTATTTT
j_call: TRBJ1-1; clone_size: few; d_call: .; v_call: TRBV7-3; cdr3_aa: CASSFTSPPTGTEAFF; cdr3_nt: TGTGCCAGCAGCTTTACATCCCCCCCGACGGGCACTGAAGCTTTCTTT
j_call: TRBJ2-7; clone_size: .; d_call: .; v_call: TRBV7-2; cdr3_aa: CASSFGVQAYEQYF; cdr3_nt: TGTGCCAGCAGCTTTGGGGTCCAGGCCTACGAGCAGTACTTC
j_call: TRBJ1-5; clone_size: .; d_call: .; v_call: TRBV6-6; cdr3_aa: CAGRERGSNQPQHF; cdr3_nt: TGTGCCGGGAGGGAGAGGGGAAGCAATCAGCCCCAGCATTTT
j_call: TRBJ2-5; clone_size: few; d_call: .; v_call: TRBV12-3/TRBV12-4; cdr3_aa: CASTYDAGETQYF; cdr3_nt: TGTGCCAGCACCTATGATGCTGGCGAGACCCAGTACTTC
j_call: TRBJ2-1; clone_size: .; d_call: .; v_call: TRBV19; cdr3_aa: CASSFGGVDEQFF; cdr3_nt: TGTGCCAGTAGTTTTGGAGGGGTGGATGAGCAGTTCTTC
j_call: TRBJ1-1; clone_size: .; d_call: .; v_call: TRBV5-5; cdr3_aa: CASSLQPTEAFF; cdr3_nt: TGTGCCAGCAGCTTGCAACCCACTGAAGCTTTCTTT
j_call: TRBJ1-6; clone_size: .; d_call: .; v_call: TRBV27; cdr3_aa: CASSEGLNSPLHF; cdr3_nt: TGTGCCAGCAGCGAGGGCCTAAATTCACCCCTCCACTTT
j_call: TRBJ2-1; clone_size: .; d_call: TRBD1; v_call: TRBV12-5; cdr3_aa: CASGQGTPGRGLDEQFF; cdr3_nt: TGTGCTAGTGGCCAGGGGACCCCGGGCAGGGGGTTGGATGAGCAGTTCTTC
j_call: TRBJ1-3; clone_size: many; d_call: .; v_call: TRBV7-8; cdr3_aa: CASSSTGSGNTIYF; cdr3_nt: TGTGCCAGCAGCTCCACAGGGAGCGGAAACACCATATATTTT
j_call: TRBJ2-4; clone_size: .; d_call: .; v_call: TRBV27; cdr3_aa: CASSPFSGAKNIQYF; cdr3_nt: TGTGCCAGCAGTCCGTTCAGTGGGGCCAAAAACATTCAGTACTTC
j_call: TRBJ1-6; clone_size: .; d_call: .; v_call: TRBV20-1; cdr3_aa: CRARDRRRTSPLHF; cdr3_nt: TGCCGTGCTAGAGATCGAAGGAGGACGTCACCCCTCCACTTT
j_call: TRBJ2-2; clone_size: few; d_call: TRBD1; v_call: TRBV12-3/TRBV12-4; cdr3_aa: CASSFTPGQAKFTGELFF; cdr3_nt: TGTGCCAGCAGTTTCACCCCGGGACAGGCCAAATTCACCGGGGAGCTGTTTTTT